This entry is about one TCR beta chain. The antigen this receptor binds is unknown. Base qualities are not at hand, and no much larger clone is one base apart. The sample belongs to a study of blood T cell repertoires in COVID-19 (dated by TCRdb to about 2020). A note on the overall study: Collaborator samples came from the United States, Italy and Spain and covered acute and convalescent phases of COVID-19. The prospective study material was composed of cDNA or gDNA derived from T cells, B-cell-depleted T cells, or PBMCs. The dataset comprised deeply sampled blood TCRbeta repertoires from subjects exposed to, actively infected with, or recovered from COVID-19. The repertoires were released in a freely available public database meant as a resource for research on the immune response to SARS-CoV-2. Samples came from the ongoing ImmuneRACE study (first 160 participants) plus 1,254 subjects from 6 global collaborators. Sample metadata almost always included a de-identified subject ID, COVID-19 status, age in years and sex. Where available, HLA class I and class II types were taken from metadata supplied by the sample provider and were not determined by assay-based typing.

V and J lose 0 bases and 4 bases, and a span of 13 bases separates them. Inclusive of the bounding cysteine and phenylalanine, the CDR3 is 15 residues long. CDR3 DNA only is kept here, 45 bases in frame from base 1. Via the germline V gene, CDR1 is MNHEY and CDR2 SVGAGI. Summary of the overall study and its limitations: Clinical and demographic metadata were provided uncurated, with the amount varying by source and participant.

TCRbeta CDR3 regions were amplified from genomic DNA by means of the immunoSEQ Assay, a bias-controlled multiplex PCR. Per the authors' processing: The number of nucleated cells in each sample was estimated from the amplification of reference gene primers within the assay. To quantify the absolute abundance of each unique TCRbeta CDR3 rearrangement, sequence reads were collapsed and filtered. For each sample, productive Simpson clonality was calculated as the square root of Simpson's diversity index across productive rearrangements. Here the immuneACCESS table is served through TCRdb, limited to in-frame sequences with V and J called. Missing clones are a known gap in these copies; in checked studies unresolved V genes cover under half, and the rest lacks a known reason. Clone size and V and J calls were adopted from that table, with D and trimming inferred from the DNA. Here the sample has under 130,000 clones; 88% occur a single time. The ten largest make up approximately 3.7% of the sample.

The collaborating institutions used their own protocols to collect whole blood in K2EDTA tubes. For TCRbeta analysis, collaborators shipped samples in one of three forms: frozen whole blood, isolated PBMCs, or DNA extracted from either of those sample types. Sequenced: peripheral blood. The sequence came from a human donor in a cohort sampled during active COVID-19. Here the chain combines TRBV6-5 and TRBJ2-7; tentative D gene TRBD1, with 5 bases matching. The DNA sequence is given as TGTGCCAGCAGTTACTCAGGGGCCTCCGTTTACGAGCAGTACTTC. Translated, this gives CASSYSGASVYEQYF.